The 17 T cell receptor beta chains given below trace back to one sample, sequenced in a study of T cells expressing NK-cell markers. TCRdb reprocessed the 5' RACE reads and stores each CDR3 protein as one record, lacking DNA. Across some 600,000 distinct CDR3 sequences, the top ten clones capture around 4% of the sample. Sequenced: blood T cells: a sorted CD56 or NKG2C T cell subset, CD4+ or CD8+ T cells, or bulk PBMC T cells (not recorded which). Receptor source: a man between 18 and 29 years old in good health.

The genes are TRBV4-3 and TRBJ1-5; absent DNA, TCRdb's TRBD1 call cannot be checked. Germline-derived CDR1 and CDR2 are LGHNA and YSLEER. CDR3 size: 15 residues. The CDR3 sequence is CASSRGQGDNQPQHF.

The chain recombines TRBV11-2 with TRBJ1-4; TCRdb designates TRBD1, a call that cannot be tested without DNA. Germline V CDR1 and CDR2: SGHAT, FQNNGV. The CDR3 loop spans 15 amino acids. The chain's CDR3 is CASSLFGQGSEKLFF.

The chain joins TRBV28 to TRBJ2-7; TCRdb's D gene call, TRBD1, goes unchecked for lack of DNA. CDR3 length equals 14 residues. Germline V gene sequence: CDR1 MDHEN, CDR2 SYDVKM. The CDR3 loop reads CASHQGPPGYEQYF.

The chain combines TRBV2 with TRBJ1-2. Germline CDR1 and CDR2: SNHLY and FYNNEI. The CDR3 covers 17 residues. This CDR3 reads CASSELVLPESNYGYTF.

This sequence joins TRBV12-3 or TRBV12-4 and TRBJ1-1; lacking DNA, the TRBD1 call made by TCRdb goes unchecked. The CDR3 has 15 residues. The CDR3 protein is CASSPGGWMNTEAFF.

V gene TRBV18 combines with J gene TRBJ2-6; TCRdb names TRBD1, which stays unverified in the absence of DNA. CDR1 KGHSH and CDR2 LQKENI come from the germline V gene. The CDR3 extends over 20 amino acids. The CDR3 loop is CASSPFLRDTVVSGANVLTF.

The V and J genes are TRBV18 and TRBJ1-1. Germline-derived CDR1 and CDR2 are KGHSH and LQKENI. This CDR3 spans 15 amino acids. The CDR3 sequence: CASSPQASGNTEAFF. The complete variable domain, with remaining parts taken from reference TRBV18 and TRBJ1-1, reads NAGVMQNPRHLVRRRGQEARLRCSPMKGHSHVYWYRQLPEEGLKFMVYLQKENIIDESGMPKERFSAEFPKEGPSILRIQQVVRGDSAAYFCASSPQASGNTEAFFGQGTRLTVV.

The chain recombines TRBV20-1 with TRBJ2-3; TCRdb's D call of TRBD2 is untestable without DNA. CDR3 size: 20 residues. CDR1 is DFQATT, CDR2 SNEGSKA, per germline (reference sequence). CDR3 amino acids: CSARSPKGLAGSLSTDTQYF.

The genes are TRBV30 and TRBJ2-1; the TCRdb D gene call, TRBD2, has no DNA to confirm it. The CDR3 spans 15 residues. The germline gives CDR1 GTSNPN, CDR2 SVGIG (reference sequence). CDR3 amino acids: CAWSEWSGSRNEQFF. Based on the CDR3 plus reference TRBV30 and TRBJ2-1, the full variable domain is SQTIHQWPATLVQPVGSPLSLECTVEGTSNPNLYWYRQAAGRGLQLLFYSVGIGQISSEVPQNLSASRPQDRQFILSSKKLLLSDSGFYLCAWSEWSGSRNEQFFGPGTRLTVL.

CDR3 sequence reads: CASSFGDRGLQETQYF. This sequence joins TRBV12-3 or TRBV12-4 and TRBJ2-5; without DNA, the TCRdb call of TRBD1 cannot be checked. This CDR3 contains 16 residues.

The genes are TRBV12-3 or TRBV12-4 and TRBJ1-2; the D call of TRBD1 rests on TCRdb alone, since no DNA is present to check it. The CDR3 loop spans 15 amino acids. CDR3 sequence: CASSLKRPGAYGYTF.

The V and J genes are TRBV2 and TRBJ1-3. The germline V gene encodes CDR1 SNHLY and CDR2 FYNNEI. This CDR3 contains 15 residues. The CDR3 sequence: CASSEAYRTGNTIYF.

The gene calls are TRBV2 and TRBJ1-2. Per germline, CDR1 SNHLY and CDR2 FYNNEI. CDR3 length equals 14 residues. CDR3 loop: CASKEGTTNYGYTF.

V is TRBV3-1 and J is TRBJ2-7; TCRdb indicates TRBD2, and absent DNA this call remains unverified. The germline V gene encodes CDR1 LGHDT and CDR2 YNNKEL (reference sequence). The CDR3 contains 15 residues. The CDR3 here is CASSQVEASGPTLYF.

CDR3 in amino acids: CASTLRDFTDTQYF. The chain has TRBV7-8 and TRBJ2-3; TCRdb calls TRBD2, which cannot be checked without DNA. CDR1 is SGHVS and CDR2 is FQNEAQ in the germline V gene. The CDR3 is 14 amino acids. Together with reference TRBV7-8 and TRBJ2-3, the CDR3 gives the full variable domain: GAGVSQSPRYKVAKRGQDVALRCDPISGHVSLFWYQQALGQGPEFLTYFQNEAQLDKSGLPSDRFFAERPEGSVSTLKIQRTQQEDSAVYLCASTLRDFTDTQYFGPGTRLTVL.

The V and J genes are TRBV4-1 and TRBJ2-4; with no DNA, the TCRdb D assignment of TRBD1 cannot be verified. Germline V gene lookup returns CDR1 MGHRA and CDR2 YSYEKL. This CDR3 region has 19 residues. CDR3 amino acids: CASSQLYMGQGRAKNIQYF.

The J gene is TRBJ2-3, the V gene TRBV7-2; TCRdb's D gene call, TRBD2, goes unchecked for lack of DNA. The CDR3 spans 17 residues. Per germline, CDR1 SGHTA and CDR2 FQGNSA. CDR3 in amino acids: CASSLGLAGGRGDTQYF.